The source of this T cell receptor beta chain is a study of Graves' ophthalmopathy and Graves' hyperthyroidism (dated by TCRdb to 2017 to 2018). In terms of the full investigation: Peripheral blood samples were taken at the time of initial diagnosis, before any treatment was given. The study used signatures of the TCR beta repertoire to tell Graves' ophthalmopathy apart from Graves' hyperthyroidism and to predict which patients would progress to ophthalmopathy. Following sample collection, hyperthyroidism patients were given methimazole at a starting dose of 30 mg daily, and ophthalmopathy patients were given high-dose intravenous methylprednisolone. In total, 135 blood samples were TCR-sequenced: fewer than 50 ophthalmopathy, some 80 hyperthyroidism and about 17 hyperthyroidism-to-ophthalmopathy patients. The 90 to 100 discovery patients were randomly split 7:3 into training and test sets. To explore V-J signatures that distinguish ophthalmopathy from hyperthyroidism, a discovery set of roughly 98 patients was enrolled, made up of 40 to 45 with ophthalmopathy and under 65 with stable hyperthyroidism. In six hyperthyroidism patients, the T-cell repertoire of thyroid tissue was compared with the T-cell repertoire of blood. For independent validation, a separate cohort was made up of around 19 hyperthyroidism patients plus 17 patients who later progressed from hyperthyroidism to ophthalmopathy.

The CDR3 runs 13 residues from the cysteine to the phenylalanine. CDR3 DNA only is kept here, 39 bases in frame from base 1. V is clipped by 4 bases and J by 6 bases, and the sequence between their germline boundaries is 12 bases long. The CDR1 and CDR2 encoded by the germline V gene are SNHLY and FYNNEI. Beyond this particular receptor, the publication reports: Most expanded thyroid clonotypes with frequency above 0.001 were also detected in blood, suggesting blood repertoires may reflect the thyroid immune response. No statistical method was used to set the sample size in advance, and the investigators knew which group each participant was assigned to. The 13-signature model separated ophthalmopathy from stable hyperthyroidism with approximately 90% sensitivity and less than 83% specificity in cross-validation, and 80%/75% in the test set. In validation, the model predicted ophthalmopathy progression with nearly 71% sensitivity and about 77% specificity; roughly 12 predicted patients were CT-confirmed with GO in a median of approximately 6.5 months.

Comment on this clonotype: No cognate antigen has been identified for it. No base qualities exist here, and no much larger clone lies one base off it.

TCR beta CDR3 regions were amplified from RNA transcripts for repertoire sequencing. HTBI primers and the Qiagen OneStep RT-PCR kit were used in a first-round RT-PCR, which was followed by a second-round multiplex PCR, size selection and purification. Libraries were sequenced paired-end with 100 bp reads on an Illumina HiSeq2000. Concerning the study's data processing: SOAPnuke was used to process the reads, throwing out any read that had adapters, had uncalled bases, had a mean Phred below 15, or lacked an exact constant-primer or identifier match. High-quality paired reads were merged with COPE v1.2.5. Each unique nucleotide sequence was treated as a clonotype, and MiTCR v1.1 was used to align the clonotypes to the IMGT TRB V, D and J references. The analysis was limited to V-J combinations with a frequency above 0.0001, which together covered roughly 99% of the repertoires. A TCR clonal expansion and chaos score per V-J combination was defined as the ratio of F50 clonal expansion to chaos observed in the TCRdist matrix. Welch's t-statistics and random forest were used to narrow the features down to 13 V-J combinations, which were then fed into a naive Bayes classifier. Thyroid-blood repertoire similarity was quantified with the Morisita-Horn index. TCRdb reran the public reads through fastp at Q25 and MiXCR, keeping productive beta chains. Here each entry gathers all rows of one CDR3 protein and keeps the most common genes and DNA. The V and J calls, along with clone size, are taken from TCRdb and not from the paper's own processing. For this sample there are about 400,000 distinct CDR3 sequences; roughly 20% appear just once. Roughly 3% of the sample lies in the top ten.

Stable hyperthyroidism was defined as no progression to ophthalmopathy within 18 months of follow-up. Patients with hyperthyroidism were aged 18 to 65 years, had been newly diagnosed, and had a disease duration of less than 2 months. Patients with other autoimmune diseases, uncontrolled infections, pregnancy or lactation were excluded from the study. Clinical symptoms, serum thyroxine, TRAb, thyroid ultrasound and orbital computed tomography formed the basis of the diagnosis. PBMCs were isolated from approximately 10 ml of fresh peripheral blood by Ficoll-Paque density gradient centrifugation. Total RNA was extracted with Trizol reagent and quality-checked on an Agilent 2100 Bioanalyzer.

This sequence originates from a woman in her late teens or twenties with stable Graves' hyperthyroidism. Donor details come from another sample of the same person, matched by shared clones. The rearranged segments are TRBV2 and TRBJ1-2; the D gene is possibly TRBD1, with 5 bases matching. The sample was peripheral blood. CDR3 reads: CASSGVGTDGYTF. The sequence in DNA is TGTGCCAGCAGTGGAGTAGGGACCGATGGCTACACCTTC. Reference TRBV2 and TRBJ1-2 proteins supply the regions before and after the CDR3; the full variable domain is: EPEVTQTPSHQVTQMGQEVILRCVPISNHLYFYWYRQILGQKVEFLVSFYNNEISEKSEIFDDQFSVERPDGSNFTLKIRSTKLEDSAMYFCASSGVGTDGYTFGSGTRLTVV.